This T cell receptor beta chain came from a study of blood T cell repertoires in COVID-19. Study-level background: COVID-19 samples collected from the United States, Italy and Spain covered acute and convalescent phases. Nucleic acid was either cDNA or gDNA, and it came from T cells, B-cell-depleted T cells, or PBMCs.

Losses at the gene ends were 4 bases for V and 2 bases for J; bases not matched to a gene: 4. Germline CDR1 is SGHRS and CDR2 is YFSETQ. This CDR3 has 16 amino acids. In the study's own analysis: Using reference gene primer amplification, nucleated cell counts were estimated. The repertoire was sequenced with immunoSEQ multiplex PCR; TCRdb's copy has only in-frame clones and lacks some. Clone size and V and J calls were adopted from that table, with D and trimming inferred from the DNA. This sample yields 100,000 or so clones, of which more than 75% are seen a single time; 2.5% to 3.5% belongs to the top ten.

This TCR came from a man aged 45-65 years with active or convalescent COVID-19. Source material: peripheral blood. The genes are TRBV5-1 and TRBJ2-5, with 14 nucleotides matching TRBD2. The CDR3 loop reads CASSLTSGGGQETQYF. In DNA, the CDR3 is TGCGCCAGCAGCCTGACTAGCGGGGGGGGACAAGAGACCCAGTACTTC.